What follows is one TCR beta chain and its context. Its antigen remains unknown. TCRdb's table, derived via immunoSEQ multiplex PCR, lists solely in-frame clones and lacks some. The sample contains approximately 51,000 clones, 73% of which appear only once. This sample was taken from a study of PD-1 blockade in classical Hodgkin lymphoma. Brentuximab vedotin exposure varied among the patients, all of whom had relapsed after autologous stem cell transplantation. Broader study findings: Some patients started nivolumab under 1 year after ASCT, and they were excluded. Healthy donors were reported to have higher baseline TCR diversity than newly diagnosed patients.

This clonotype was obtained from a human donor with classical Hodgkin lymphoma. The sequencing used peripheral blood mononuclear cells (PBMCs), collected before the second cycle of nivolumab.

The CDR3: CASSGRGGGYEQYF. The CDR3 nucleotides read TGTGCCAGCAGCGGGAGGGGGGGCGGTTACGAGCAGTACTTC. The rearrangement joins TRBV9 to TRBJ2-7, with D tentatively TRBD2 (7 bases). CDR1 and CDR2 from the germline V gene are SGDLS and YYNGEE. The CDR3 is 14 amino acids. Trimming removed 3 bases at V and 4 bases at J, with 14 bases between.